The rows below give T cell receptor beta chains drawn from one sample of a study of T cell responses to AZD1222 COVID-19 vaccine. Using immunoSEQ multiplex PCR, the repertoire was profiled, and TCRdb retains in-frame clones only, with some absent. The repertoire holds over 100,000 clones, with around 81% as singletons. Sequencing used peripheral blood, obtained on day 0 of AZD1222 vaccination. The receptors originated from an adult in good health. Each CDR3 is given with its conserved first and last residue. D genes are given only for firm matches. Expanded clones are given a class, and other clones once, few, many or no size at all.

>TRBD1|TRBV5-1|NA|TRBJ1-1
TGCGCCAGCAGCTTGGGACAGGGGGTTTACACTGAAGCTTTCTTT
CASSLGQGVYTEAFF
>NA|TRBV19|NA|TRBJ2-7
TGTGCCAGTAGCCAGGGCGCCGAGCAGTACTTC
CASSQGAEQYF
>NA|TRBV9|NA|TRBJ2-3
TGTGCCAGCAGCAACCAGGCTACCAGCACAGATACGCAGTATTTT
CASSNQATSTDTQYF
>NA|TRBV10-1|NA|TRBJ1-5
TGCGCCAGCAGTGAGTGTATGAGGGGGAAAGAGGGTATGCGCAATCAGCCCCAGCATTTT
CASSECMRGKEGMRNQPQHF
>NA|TRBV28|NA|TRBJ1-3
TGTGCCAGCAGTTCCGTGGGAAACACCATATATTTT
CASSSVGNTIYF
>NA|TRBV4-1|NA|TRBJ2-7
TGCGCCAGCAGCCAAGCATCCCGCCAGGGACGGTACGAGCAGTACTTC
CASSQASRQGRYEQYF
>NA|TRBV19|NA|TRBJ2-3
TGTGCCAGTAGTATAGATGTGGATACGCAGTATTTT
CASSIDVDTQYF
>NA|TRBV4-3|NA|TRBJ2-1
TGCGCCAGCAGCCAAGTAAGGGGGAGCGGGATCTACAATGAGCAGTTCTTC
CASSQVRGSGIYNEQFF
>NA|TRBV6-5|NA|TRBJ2-7
TGTGCCAGCAGACAGGGCCTTTCCGGGGAGCAGTACTTC
CASRQGLSGEQYF
>TRBD2|TRBV19|NA|TRBJ2-7
TGTGCCTCCAGCGACGGGACTAGTCTCGACGAGCAGTACTTC
CASSDGTSLDEQYF
>NA|TRBV19|NA|TRBJ1-5
TGTGCCAGTAACGGAGGGGAGCGCCAGCCCCAGCATTTT
CASNGGERQPQHF
>TRBD1|TRBV4-1|NA|TRBJ2-7
TGCGCCAGCACCCGGGACAGGGGACTTTACGAGCAGTACTTC
CASTRDRGLYEQYF
>NA|TRBV19|few|TRBJ2-1
TGTGCCAGTAGTATAGGCCTCGACAATGAGCAGTTCTTC
CASSIGLDNEQFF
>NA|TRBV27|NA|TRBJ2-1
TGTGCCAGCAGTTTAGGCCTGTACACCAATGAGCAGTTCTTC
CASSLGLYTNEQFF
>NA|TRBV10-3|NA|TRBJ1-3
TGTGCCATCAGTGAGTCATTGGGGTATAACTCTGGAAACACCATATATTTT
CAISESLGYNSGNTIYF
>NA|TRBV4-3|NA|TRBJ1-6
TGCGCCAGCAGCCAAGAAGTCGCAACCCGGGAGGACTATAATTCACCCCTCCACTTT
CASSQEVATREDYNSPLHF
>TRBD1|TRBV19|NA|TRBJ1-6
TGTGCCACTTCCCGCACCGGGACAGTAAATTCACCCCTCCACTTT
CATSRTGTVNSPLHF
>TRBD1|TRBV7-9|NA|TRBJ2-5
TGTGCCAGCAGCTTAGCGGGACAGGGGGCATGGGAGACCCAGTACTTC
CASSLAGQGAWETQYF
>TRBD1|TRBV28|NA|TRBJ1-6
TGTGCCAGCAGTTCAAATGGACAGGGGGCGGGTTCACCCCTCCACTTT
CASSSNGQGAGSPLHF
>NA|TRBV7-3|NA|TRBJ2-7
TGTGCCAGCAGCTTAACGGGGGCTAGCGAGCAGTACTTC
CASSLTGASEQYF
>TRBD1|TRBV28|NA|TRBJ1-2
TGTGCCAGCATTTCCGGGACAGGGGGCTTGCACTATGGCTACACCTTC
CASISGTGGLHYGYTF
>NA|TRBV5-6|NA|TRBJ2-3
TGTGCCAGCAGCTCAAGTCAGGGGCTGGCAGATACGCAGTATTTT
CASSSSQGLADTQYF
>NA|TRBV6-5|once|TRBJ2-2
TGTGCCAGCAGTTACTCGAGACTCACCGGGGAGCTGTTTTTT
CASSYSRLTGELFF
>TRBD2|TRBV7-8|NA|TRBJ2-3
TGTGCCAGCACCCAAAATAGCGGGGTGGTAGATACGCAGTATTTT
CASTQNSGVVDTQYF
>TRBD1|TRBV11-1|NA|TRBJ2-5
TGTGCCAGCAGCCCAAGACAGGGGGCGAGGGAGACCCAGTACTTC
CASSPRQGARETQYF
>NA|TRBV27|NA|TRBJ1-5
TGTGCCAGCAGTTTACTGGGGCTCCCCTTTAGCAATCAGCCCCAGCATTTT
CASSLLGLPFSNQPQHF
>NA|TRBV6-5|few|TRBJ2-7
TGTGCCAGCAGTACCCCAGTTCGCTCCTACGAGCAGTACTTC
CASSTPVRSYEQYF
>TRBD2|TRBV5-4|NA|TRBJ2-4
TGTGCCAGCAGCTCGACCGACGGGAGGTATGGGATTCAGTACTTC
CASSSTDGRYGIQYF
>NA|TRBV19|NA|TRBJ2-3
TGTGCCAGTAGTATGGGGCTAGGTTCGGATACGCAGTATTTT
CASSMGLGSDTQYF
>TRBD1|TRBV28|NA|TRBJ1-6
TGTGCCAGCAGTTCTCCCGACAGGGCTAATTCACCCCTCCACTTT
CASSSPDRANSPLHF
>NA|TRBV5-5|NA|TRBJ2-7
TGTGCCAGCAGCTTGCTGACAGGACCTTACGAGCAGTACTTC
CASSLLTGPYEQYF
>NA|TRBV6-5|NA|TRBJ1-1
TGTGCCAGCAGTTACTGGAGCACGAGGAACACTGAAGCTTTCTTT
CASSYWSTRNTEAFF
>NA|TRBV19|few|TRBJ1-1
TGTGCCAGTAGCCGGGACACGTACACTGAAGCTTTCTTT
CASSRDTYTEAFF
>TRBD2|TRBV6-4|many|TRBJ2-3
TGTGCCAGCAGCACTAGCGGGGGGCACGATACGCAGTATTTT
CASSTSGGHDTQYF
>TRBD1|TRBV5-1|NA|TRBJ1-1
TGCGCCAGCAGCGTCCGGGACAGGGGGCAGGGTGAAGCTTTCTTT
CASSVRDRGQGEAFF
>NA|TRBV6-5|NA|TRBJ2-7
TGTGCCAGCAGTTACTCGAGCAGGATCTCCGAGCAGTACTTC
CASSYSSRISEQYF
>TRBD2|TRBV7-2|NA|TRBJ2-7
TGTGCCAGCAGCCCGTCGACTAGCGGGATTACCTACGAGCAGTACTTC
CASSPSTSGITYEQYF
>NA|TRBV6-5|once|TRBJ1-2
TGTGCCAGCAGTTACTCGGACAGCCCTAACTATGGCTACACCTTC
CASSYSDSPNYGYTF
>NA|TRBV18|once|TRBJ1-5
TGTGCCAGCTCACCGGGCAGGGATCAGCCCCAGCATTTT
CASSPGRDQPQHF
>NA|TRBV6-5|NA|TRBJ1-3
TGTGCCAGCGGTCCTAGACAGGCGGACACCATATATTTT
CASGPRQADTIYF
>TRBD1|TRBV6-1|NA|TRBJ2-2
TGTGCCAGCAGTGACCAGACAGGGAGTGGGGAGCTGTTTTTT
CASSDQTGSGELFF
>NA|TRBV12-3/TRBV12-4|NA|TRBJ1-2
TGTGCCAGCAGTTTTGGAAGCTATGGCTACACCTTC
CASSFGSYGYTF
>NA|TRBV28|NA|TRBJ1-2
TGTGCCGGACATGATAACTATGGCTACACCTTC
CAGHDNYGYTF
>NA|TRBV10-3|once|TRBJ2-3
TGTGCCATCACTGGGAACCAGGACACAGATACGCAGTATTTT
CAITGNQDTDTQYF
>TRBD2|TRBV3-1/TRBV3-2|NA|TRBJ2-1
TGTGCCAGCAGTCGGACGGGGGGGGCTAATGAGCAGTTCTTC
CASSRTGGANEQFF
>NA|TRBV9|NA|TRBJ1-3
TGTGCCAGCAGCGTCCCTCCGGGAAACACCATATATTTT
CASSVPPGNTIYF
>NA|TRBV6-5|NA|TRBJ1-1
TGTGCCAGCAATAACAATCTCCAAAAAAAAGCTTTCTTT
CASNNNLQKKAFF
>NA|TRBV4-1|few|TRBJ1-2
TGCGCCAGCAGCCAGACGGGCGCTTATTATGGCTACACCTTC
CASSQTGAYYGYTF
>NA|TRBV2|NA|TRBJ1-2
TGTGCCAGCAGTGTTCGGGGTATATCTAGCGGCTACACCTTC
CASSVRGISSGYTF
>TRBD2|TRBV7-9|NA|TRBJ2-3
TGTGCCAGCAGCTTAGGGGATCGGGCGGGGGCAGATACGCAGTATTTT
CASSLGDRAGADTQYF
>NA|TRBV9|NA|TRBJ1-2
TGTGCCAGCGGGCGGTATGGCTACACCTTC
CASGRYGYTF
>NA|TRBV5-5|NA|TRBJ2-3
TGTGCCAGCAGCTTGGGCGGTACAGATACGCAGTATTTT
CASSLGGTDTQYF
>NA|TRBV5-1|NA|TRBJ2-4
TGCGCCAGCAGCTTGGAACGGGCAAGAAACATTCAGTACTTC
CASSLERARNIQYF